One and the same sample provided the 29 T cell receptor beta chains below, sequenced in a study of blood T cells in healthy people across ages. Alongside a J-beta primer mix, a sample-barcoded 5' primer served in a second PCR lasting about 6 to 12 cycles. MiXCR, run by TCRdb on the 5' RACE reads, gives a single entry per CDR3 protein. The data show 1,800,000 or so distinct CDR3 sequences, about 39% seen once. Sequenced sample: blood. The receptors were sampled from a human donor in good health.

This clonotype was seen more than once but under ten times. CDR3 in amino acids: CASSQGGTGAPYEQYF. CDR3 in DNA: TGTGCCAGCAGCCAAGGAGGGACAGGGGCACCCTACGAGCAGTACTTC. The chain couples TRBV4-2 to TRBJ2-7; 10 bases map to TRBD1. Unmatched junction bases numbered 5, after V lost 1 base and J lost 2 bases. This CDR3 contains 16 residues. Germline V gene sequence: CDR1 LGHNA, CDR2 YNFKEQ.

The rearrangement joins TRBV20-1 to TRBJ2-4; TRBD1 is a possible D gene (6 bases). The DNA end is a closer match to TRBJ2-7, so the J assignment may be wrong. The CDR3 totals 12 residues. Germline-derived CDR1 and CDR2 are DFQATT and SNEGSKA (reference sequence). The CDR3 DNA reads TGCAGTACAACTCCGACAGGCTACGAGCAGTACTTC. Residues: CSTTPTGYEQYF.

About this clonotype: A clone one base away is much larger, so this may be a read error. The J gene is TRBJ1-1, the V gene TRBV7-9, with TRBD1 matching over 11 bases. V dropped 6 bases and J dropped 1; count of bases not matched to a gene: 1. This CDR3 region has 14 residues. Germline V gene data show CDR1 as SEHNR and CDR2 as FQNEAQ (reference sequence). CDR3 sequence: CASRGQGENTEAFF. For the CDR3, the DNA is TGTGCCAGCAGGGGACAGGGGGAGAACACTGAAGCTTTCTTT.

This clonotype appeared a few times. V and J are TRBV29-1 and TRBJ2-5, with D possibly matching TRBD2 (6 bases). Trimming removed 6 bases from V and 4 bases from J, with 18 bases in between. The CDR3 loop spans 14 amino acids. Germline V gene sequence: CDR1 SQVTM, CDR2 ANQGSEA. CDR3 DNA: TGCAGCGTGGCGGGGACCGACAGCTCAGAGACCCAGTACTTC. It encodes CSVAGTDSSETQYF.

This clonotype was detected ten times or more. The rearrangement links TRBV20-1 to TRBJ2-7; 7 nucleotides align to TRBD1. The CDR3 sequence is 13 residues long. The J segment lost 0 bases and the V segment lost 5 bases, leaving 4 bases of the junction unmatched. Germline lookup yields CDR1 DFQATT and CDR2 SNEGSKA (reference sequence). The CDR3 region has the DNA TGCAGTGCTCTGGACAGGAGCTCCTACGAGCAGTACTTC. Amino acid sequence: CSALDRSSYEQYF.

Comments on this clonotype: Germline and junction disagree at one end, which may indicate a read error. The chain joins TRBV7-9 to TRBJ2-7; TRBD1 agrees at 7 bases. This CDR3 region has 14 residues. Germline loops: CDR1 SEHNR, CDR2 FQNEAQ (reference sequence). CDR3 region: CAGSLGQAGYEQYF. In DNA, the CDR3 is TGTGCCGGCAGCTTAGGACAGGCGGGTTACGAGCAGTACTTC.

The V and J genes are TRBV20-1 and TRBJ2-4; no reliable D call. CDR3 size: 15 residues. Germline CDR1 DFQATT, CDR2 SNEGSKA (reference sequence). V lost 5 bases and J lost 1, with 15 bases in between. In DNA form, the CDR3 reads TGCAGTGCTGGAAACGTAAGACCGGCCAAAAACATTCAGTACTTC. Its translation: CSAGNVRPAKNIQYF.

The V call is TRBV2, the J call TRBJ2-7; 8 bases align to TRBD2. CDR1 and CDR2 from the germline V gene are SNHLY and FYNNEI. CDR3 length equals 12 residues. Trimming cost V 6 bases and J 5 bases; bases outside gene matches: 3. CDR3 DNA sequence: TGTGCCAGCAGGGACGGGGGGGACGAGCAGTACTTC. Residues: CASRDGGDEQYF.

The table lists this clonotype with a few counts. The V and J genes are TRBV5-1 and TRBJ1-2; no clear D gene. The germline V gene encodes CDR1 SGHRS and CDR2 YFSETQ. V lost 0 bases to trimming and J lost 5 bases, with 14 bases between them. The CDR3 extends over 15 amino acids. CDR3 DNA sequence: TGCGCCAGCAGCTTGGTCCAGGAATCCTCGTATGGCTACACCTTC. Its translation: CASSLVQESSYGYTF.

V is TRBV5-1 and J is TRBJ2-1; no reliable D call. V was trimmed by 2 bases and J by 4 bases, leaving 10 bases between them. The germline V gene encodes CDR1 SGHRS and CDR2 YFSETQ. There are 14 residues in the CDR3. The DNA for the CDR3 is TGCGCCAGCAGCTTTCCCACAGCGTACAATGAGCAGTTCTTC. Protein: CASSFPTAYNEQFF.

This chain uses TRBV19 with TRBJ2-1, with TRBD2 identical over 11 bases. Germline V CDR1 and CDR2: LNHDA, SQIVND (reference sequence). J gave up 0 bases and V 3 bases, and 1 base lay outside the gene matches. The CDR3 contains 16 residues. The CDR3 region has the DNA TGTGCCAGTAGTATTACTAGCGGGGGCTCCTACAATGAGCAGTTCTTC. Translated, it gives CASSITSGGSYNEQFF.

This clonotype came up once. The DNA of the CDR3 is TGCGCCAGCAGCTTCATGAGTGGCGGGGAGCTGTTTTTT. This gives the protein CASSFMSGGELFF. The chain links TRBV5-1 to TRBJ2-2; D is uncertain. The germline V gene has CDR1 SGHRS and CDR2 YFSETQ. The CDR3 contains 13 residues. The V gene lost 2 bases and the J gene lost 7 bases, with 9 bases spanning the gap.

This clonotype was counted at least ten times. This chain joins TRBV25-1 and TRBJ1-2, with D tentatively TRBD1 (5 bases). V lost 5 bases, J lost 5 bases, and 9 bases lay in between. The CDR3 is 12 amino acids. Germline assignment: CDR1 MGHDK and CDR2 SYGVNS. The CDR3 protein is CASSSSGYGYTF. The DNA for the CDR3 is TGTGCCAGCAGTTCCTCAGGGTATGGCTACACCTTC.

The chain combines TRBV3-1 with TRBJ2-7, with a possible D match to TRBD1 (6 bases). Deletions cut 4 bases from V and 0 bases from J, with 13 bases between. Germline V gene sequence: CDR1 LGHDT, CDR2 YNNKEL (reference sequence). The CDR3 contains 15 residues. CDR3 amino acids: CASSPQGTLSYEQYF. DNA of the CDR3: TGTGCCAGCAGCCCCCAAGGGACACTCTCCTACGAGCAGTACTTC.

The chain carries TRBV15 and TRBJ1-2, with a tentative D call TRBD1 (6 bases). Germline values: CDR1 LNHNV, CDR2 YYDKDF (reference sequence). With 6 bases removed from V and 6 bases from J, the gap between germline ends came to 14 bases. The CDR3 loop spans 13 amino acids. The CDR3, as DNA: TGTGCCACCAGTAACAAATACAGGGATGGCTACACCTTC. This sequence encodes CATSNKYRDGYTF.

The chain recombines TRBV7-2 with TRBJ2-1, with D possibly matching TRBD2 (6 bases). The germline CDR1 and CDR2 sequences are SGHTA and FQGNSA. The CDR3 extends over 16 amino acids. V dropped 6 bases and J dropped 4 bases, with 19 bases sitting between them. CDR3 amino acids: CASSWAGEATYNEQFF. DNA for the CDR3: TGTGCCAGCAGTTGGGCCGGGGAGGCCACATACAATGAGCAGTTCTTC. The whole variable domain, remainder taken from reference TRBV7-2 and TRBJ2-1, is GAGVSQSPSNKVTEKGKDVELRCDPISGHTALYWYRQSLGQGLEFLIYFQGNSAPDKSGLPSDRFSAERTGGSVSTLTIQRTQQEDSAVYLCASSWAGEATYNEQFFGPGTRLTVL.

This clonotype appeared a few times. J is TRBJ2-5 and V is TRBV7-9; D could derive from TRBD1 or TRBD2 (5 bases each). The CDR3 totals 14 residues. The germline V gene has CDR1 SEHNR and CDR2 FQNEAQ (reference sequence). Deletions cut 3 bases from V and 1 base from J, with 9 bases between. In DNA form, the CDR3 reads TGTGCCAGCAGCTTGGGGGAATTCCAAGAGACCCAGTACTTC. This translates into CASSLGEFQETQYF. The full variable domain, with the rest looked up from reference TRBV7-9 and TRBJ2-5, is DTGVSQNPRHKITKRGQNVTFRCDPISEHNRLYWYRQTLGQGPEFLTYFQNEAQLEKSRLLSDRFSAERPKGSFSTLEIQRTEQGDSAMYLCASSLGEFQETQYFGPGTRLLVL.

This chain joins TRBV29-1 and TRBJ2-5, with a tentative D call TRBD2 (6 bases). V lost 0 bases to trimming and J lost 7 bases, with 12 bases between them. This CDR3 is built from 13 residues. The germline V gene has CDR1 SQVTM and CDR2 ANQGSEA. CDR3 DNA: TGCAGCGTTGAAGATCTAGCGCCCCCGACCCAGTACTTC. Residues: CSVEDLAPPTQYF.

This clonotype was observed a few times. CDR3 sequence reads: CASSLEAGQGGTEAFF. The CDR3, as DNA: TGTGCCAGCAGCTTAGAGGCGGGACAGGGAGGGACTGAAGCTTTCTTT. This chain uses TRBV7-2 with TRBJ1-1; 9 positions match TRBD1. The germline V gene encodes CDR1 SGHTA and CDR2 FQGNSA. V lost 1 base, J lost 5 bases, and 8 bases stayed unmatched. The CDR3 contains 16 residues. The full variable domain, its missing parts supplied by reference TRBV7-2 and TRBJ1-1, is GAGVSQSPSNKVTEKGKDVELRCDPISGHTALYWYRQSLGQGLEFLIYFQGNSAPDKSGLPSDRFSAERTGGSVSTLTIQRTQQEDSAVYLCASSLEAGQGGTEAFFGQGTRLTVV.

This clonotype was detected a few times. The chain combines TRBV12-3 or TRBV12-4 with TRBJ2-3; 9 bases are a match to TRBD2. With V trimmed by 8 bases and J by 2 bases, 14 bases remained unmatched. The length of the CDR3 is 17 residues. Here the CDR3 DNA reads TGTGCCAGCTCCCGCCGGGGGGCGGGGGGGACCACAGATACGCAGTATTTT. The encoded protein is CASSRRGAGGTTDTQYF.

This clonotype appeared a few times. The chain is built from TRBV7-2 and TRBJ1-2; D ambiguous. The CDR3 is 18 amino acids. CDR1 is SGHTA, CDR2 FQGNSA, per germline. V gave up 5 bases and J gave up 4 bases, with 26 bases separating them. CDR3 sequence: CASSPPGGTFNRLYGYTF. CDR3 nucleotide sequence: TGTGCCAGCAGCCCCCCGGGTGGAACATTTAATAGACTCTATGGCTACACCTTC.

This clonotype has more than one count but fewer than ten. The chain uses TRBV29-1 and TRBJ2-5; TRBD2 agrees at 7 bases. The CDR3 spans 12 residues. The J segment lost 11 bases and the V segment lost 6 bases, leaving 12 bases of the junction unmatched. CDR1 and CDR2 from the germline V gene are SQVTM and ANQGSEA. CDR3 residues: CSVRAGNGEQYF. The CDR3 coding sequence is TGCAGCGTGCGAGCGGGGAATGGTGAGCAGTACTTC.

This clonotype was detected a few times. The chain couples TRBV11-2 to TRBJ2-5; 9 bases match TRBD2. The germline V gene encodes CDR1 SGHAT and CDR2 FQNNGV. V gave up 6 bases and J gave up 0 bases; unmatched junction bases: 5. This CDR3 comprises 15 residues. CDR3 loop: CASSYLAGDQETQYF. The CDR3 region has the DNA TGTGCCAGCAGTTATTTAGCGGGGGACCAAGAGACCCAGTACTTC.

The rearrangement joins TRBV20-1 to TRBJ2-3, with D possibly TRBD1 on 6 matching bases. V dropped 2 bases and J dropped 0 bases, with 15 bases sitting between them. From germline, CDR1 is DFQATT and CDR2 SNEGSKA (reference sequence). The CDR3 has 16 residues. The CDR3 nucleotides read TGCAGTGCTAGATCCCCTACAGGGTGGAGCACAGATACGCAGTATTTT. Translated, it gives CSARSPTGWSTDTQYF.

This clonotype has a handful of counts. The rearrangement uses TRBV20-1 and TRBJ1-2; TRBD1 matches 7 bases. In germline, CDR1 is DFQATT, CDR2 SNEGSKA (reference sequence). The CDR3 totals 14 residues. With 6 bases clipped from V and 1 base from J, the junction kept 8 bases outside the gene matches. The CDR3 region is CSALLRDSNYGYTF. CDR3 DNA: TGCAGTGCCCTACTTAGGGACAGTAACTATGGCTACACCTTC.

This chain uses TRBV3-1 with TRBJ2-1; 11 bases match TRBD1. The V segment lost 6 bases and the J segment 8 bases; nucleotides outside the gene matches: 3. The CDR3 spans 13 residues. CDR1 is LGHDT, CDR2 YNNKEL, per germline (reference sequence). Written as DNA, the CDR3 is TGTGCCAGCAGGGACAGGGGGCGTTATGAGCAGTTCTTC. Translated, it gives CASRDRGRYEQFF.

The V gene is TRBV3-1, the J gene TRBJ2-1, with TRBD2 matching over 7 bases. In germline, CDR1 is LGHDT, CDR2 YNNKEL (reference sequence). This CDR3 is built from 16 residues. V was clipped by 0 bases and J by 8 bases; unmatched bases: 10. CDR3 bases: TGTGCCAGCAGCCAAGATCTTTTCGTTCTAGCGGATGAGCAGTTCTTC. This gives the protein CASSQDLFVLADEQFF.

The genes are TRBV7-6 and TRBJ2-1, with 12 nucleotides matching TRBD2. Germline V CDR1 and CDR2: SGHVS, FNYEAQ. The V and J ends lost 4 bases and 1 base, in that order; junction bases with no gene match: 5. The CDR3 sequence is 17 residues long. Written as DNA, the CDR3 is TGTGCCAGCAGCTCTGGACTAGCGGGGATTTCCTACAATGAGCAGTTCTTC. Translating gives CASSSGLAGISYNEQFF. The variable domain in full, with the rest retrieved from reference TRBV7-6 and TRBJ2-1, is GAGVSQSPRYKVTKRGQDVALRCDPISGHVSLYWYRQALGQGPEFLTYFNYEAQQDKSGLPNDRFSAERPEGSISTLTIQRTEQRDSAMYRCASSSGLAGISYNEQFFGPGTRLTVL.

This clonotype showed up just a few times. The chain recombines TRBV5-1 with TRBJ1-1; no clear D. The CDR3 covers 15 residues. Trimming cost V 6 bases and J 3 bases, with 18 bases left between them. Germline V gene lookup returns CDR1 SGHRS and CDR2 YFSETQ. The CDR3 region has the DNA TGCGCCAGCACTGACGAACGCCACAGCCACACTGAAGCTTTCTTT. Translated, it gives CASTDERHSHTEAFF.